This TCR beta chain was recorded in a study of shared clonotypes between healthy human individuals (dated by TCRdb to the early 2020s). Regarding the complete study: The cohort included a few men and a couple of women between 18 and 49 years of age. To estimate repertoire size and how much clonotype sharing occurs between individuals, the study deeply sequenced the blood TCR repertoires of five or six healthy adults. Different laboratories and diverse techniques were used to prepare libraries and sequence TCR repertoires, to increase sequencing depth and limit assay-specific biases. Each donor's leukapheresis produced roughly between roughly 0.85 and 9.5 billion PBMCs. For each donor, three plates each were used for CD4 naive and CD4 memory, two plates were used for CD8 naive, and one plate was used for CD8 memory. Overall study outcomes, separate from this receptor: Larger estimated clonotype richness was generally found for naive subsets than for memory subsets. Across a handful of donors, 5% to 6% of naive CD4, roughly 3.5% of naive CD8, 2.3% of memory CD4, and about 0.4% of memory CD8 clonotypes were shared. The genetic and exposure-history diversity represented was limited by the small number of donors. Even with the large sequencing depth, rarefaction of the sorted-subset datasets indicated that sequencing was incomplete. Pairwise subsampling led to the expectation that sequencing depth would affect the degree of clonotype sharing among donors. Compared with non-shared clonotypes, clonotypes shared by all four sorted-subset donors had higher generation probabilities. Sampling was limited to blood, and TCR repertoires in tissue likely differ from TCR repertoires in blood.

CD8 naive samples were obtained by positive selection for CCR7 among CD45RO-negative cells, yielding a CD45RA+CCR7+ population from which TemRA cells were excluded. Donors were healthy HIV-negative adults with no recently reported acute infections or vaccinations. All donors were Caucasian adults living in Nashville, Tennessee, USA. Blood was collected by leukapheresis, and PBMCs were isolated by Ficoll-Histopaque density gradient centrifugation and then cryopreserved in liquid nitrogen vapor phase. Analytical flow cytometry was used to check the purity and quantity of each magnetically sorted T cell population. Each sorted fraction had its genomic DNA isolated and then quantified by UV absorbance on a Nanodrop 2000c. This clone has only a few counts. It lacks a known antigen. Base quality data are lacking; no much larger clone is found one base away. Its CDR3 holds 11 amino acids, cysteine through phenylalanine. The sequence is cut down to CDR3 DNA, 33 bases in frame from base 1. V is pared back by 2 bases and J by 6 bases, with 1 base lying between the germline termini. Reading the germline V gene gives CDR1 ENHRY and CDR2 SYGVKD.

Using the deep immunoSEQ assay, multiplex PCR amplified TCR CDR3 regions from genomic DNA. Extracted genomic DNA from each cell subset was distributed evenly across all wells of several immunoSEQ 96-well plates, and each plate was treated as a replicate. For sorted subsets, about 210 ng of genomic DNA, equivalent to around 30,000 T cell genomes, went into each replicate PCR. The purified libraries were quantified using a Qubit 3.0 fluorometer, sized with a Bioanalyzer 2100, and then quantified again using the KAPA Library Quantification kit. Every immunoSEQ 96-well plate was sequenced on a separate single-read 150-cycle Illumina NextSeq 550 flow cell. Processing in the source paper ran as follows. Because only junctional sequences without quality scores were contained in the immunoSEQ output, filtering matching that applied to full-length reads could not be performed. To assign V/J genes and CDR3, sequences were annotated against IMGT germline references using PyIR, a Python wrapper for IgBLAST v1.9. Reads were filtered out if the reads had weak V/J assignments (E-value above 1e-6), no CDR3, stop codons, out-of-frame junctions, or ambiguous translated residues. V3J clonotypes were defined as sequences sharing an identical inferred V gene, J gene, and CDR3 amino acid sequence. Percentage overlap between repertoires was computed as shared unique clonotypes divided by the size of the smaller repertoire. RTK rarefaction, the Chao1 estimator, and Recon v2.1 estimates of unobserved clonotypes were used to assess repertoire richness. Generation probabilities for all TCRbeta clonotypes obtained by the gDNA method from a handful of donors were computed using OLGA. TCRdb stores this immuneACCESS table with in-frame sequences only. Part of the clones is absent; in the studies checked, under half of the shortfall reflects unresolved V genes, and no reason is known for the rest. The V and J calls and clone size come from that table; D and trimming were worked out from the DNA. Present in this sample are about 1,900,000 clones, about 95% of which were seen just once. The top ten constitute more than 0.95% of the sample.

The sequence was collected from a man younger than 35 in good health. The source material was naive CD8+ T cells sorted from blood. According to the study, the label for this sample's cell subset or site signals: CD45RA+CCR7+. The rearranged segments are TRBV10-3 and TRBJ2-2; there is no confident call for the D gene. The DNA sequence reads TGTGCCATCAGTGAGGCCGGGGAGCTGTTTTTT. This sequence encodes CAISEAGELFF.